Below, 3 T cell receptor beta chains from the same sample are listed, as sequenced in a study of blood T cell repertoires in COVID-19. The method was immunoSEQ multiplex PCR; TCRdb's version includes in-frame clones alone and lacks a portion of them. The sample shows about 32,000 clones, approximately 95% of them seen only once. The sample was peripheral blood. The origin of the receptors is a male donor with active COVID-19.

The chain carries TRBV2 and TRBJ2-2; unclear D gene. This CDR3 comprises 13 residues. Germline V gene data show CDR1 as SNHLY and CDR2 as FYNNEI. Trimming removed 1 base from V and 7 bases from J, with 7 bases in between. In DNA form, the CDR3 reads TGTGCCAGCAGTGAAGAAAGCGACGGGGAGCTGTTTTTT. Encoded protein: CASSEESDGELFF.

Concerning this clone: The junction differs from germline at one of its ends, possibly a read error. The chain carries TRBV5-1 and TRBJ1-2, with D possibly TRBD1 on 6 matching bases. The CDR3 length is 12 residues. CDR1 and CDR2 from the germline V gene are SGHRS and YFSETQ. CDR3 region: CASSLETGRSAF. The CDR3 DNA is TGCGCCAGCAGCTTGGAGACAGGAAGATCCGCCTTC.

The rearrangement links TRBV3-1 (or the pseudogene TRBV3-2) to TRBJ1-1, with a tentative D call TRBD1 (5 bases). V was shortened by 4 bases and J by 8 bases, with 14 bases between the two germline ends. Germline-derived CDR1 and CDR2 are LGHDT and YNNKEL (reference sequence). The CDR3 totals 13 residues. CDR3: CASSLSGPTEAFF. CDR3 coding DNA: TGTGCCAGCAGCCTTTCAGGGCCCACGGAAGCTTTCTTT.